This is a list of T cell receptor beta chains from one sample in a study of radiotherapy plus CTLA-4 blockade in lung cancer. Sequencing used immunoSEQ multiplex PCR; TCRdb keeps in-frame clones, though not all of them. The data show about 50,000 clones, 73% seen once. The sample here was peripheral blood, taken from a patient treated with radiotherapy plus ipilimumab. These receptor sequences come from a human donor with non-small cell lung cancer who had a complete response to radiotherapy plus ipilimumab. Each CDR3 is given with its conserved first and last residue. D genes are given only for firm matches. Expanded clones are given a class, and other clones once, few, many or no size at all.

>13|TRBJ1-1|NA|NA|TRBV19
CASSRQENTEAFF
TGTGCCAGTAGCCGACAGGAGAACACTGAAGCTTTCTTT
>15|TRBJ2-2|TRBD2|once|TRBV5-4
CASSSRTSGAGELFF
TGTGCCAGCAGCTCCAGGACTAGCGGGGCCGGGGAGCTGTTTTTT
>15|TRBJ2-5|TRBD2|once|TRBV18
CASSPPLREGETQYF
TGTGCCAGCTCACCACCCTTAAGGGAGGGCGAGACCCAGTACTTC
>16|TRBJ2-1|NA|NA|TRBV4-3
CASSHWDTNTYNEQFF
TGCGCCAGCAGCCATTGGGACACCAACACCTACAATGAGCAGTTCTTC
>14|TRBJ2-1|NA|NA|TRBV5-1
CASSTPGNYNEQFF
TGCGCCAGCAGCACCCCCGGGAATTACAATGAGCAGTTCTTC
>15|TRBJ1-4|NA|NA|TRBV7-2
CASSLAPAGGEKLFF
TGTGCCAGCAGCTTAGCACCGGCCGGAGGCGAAAAACTGTTTTTT
>16|TRBJ2-7|TRBD2|NA|TRBV7-2
CASSLGGGQGRVEQYF
TGTGCCAGCAGCTTAGGGGGGGGTCAGGGACGAGTCGAGCAGTACTTC
>16|TRBJ2-7|NA|NA|TRBV18
CASSRGTNGASYEQYF
TGTGCCAGCTCACGGGGGACAAACGGGGCATCCTACGAGCAGTACTTC
>17|TRBJ2-6|NA|NA|TRBV19
CASSRTGNAAGANVLTF
TGTGCCAGTAGCCGAACAGGGAACGCCGCCGGGGCCAACGTCCTGACTTTC
>14|TRBJ2-7|TRBD2|NA|TRBV27
CASSFSSGRYEQYF
TGTGCCAGCAGTTTCTCTAGCGGGAGGTACGAGCAGTACTTC
>19|TRBJ2-1|TRBD2|NA|TRBV7-3
CASSLTPSTSGRSYNEQFF
TGTGCCAGCAGCTTAACCCCCTCGACTAGCGGGAGGTCCTACAATGAGCAGTTCTTC
>16|TRBJ1-5|TRBD1|NA|TRBV6-6
CASSSFWTGDNQPQHF
TGTGCCAGCAGTTCCTTCTGGACAGGAGACAATCAGCCCCAGCATTTT
>17|TRBJ2-7|TRBD1|NA|TRBV5-4
CASSTGTGALPTYEQYF
TGTGCCAGCAGCACCGGGACAGGGGCGCTACCGACCTACGAGCAGTACTTC
>12|TRBJ1-1|NA|NA|TRBV10-3
CAISESSGEAFF
TGTGCCATCAGTGAGTCTTCAGGAGAAGCTTTCTTT
>17|TRBJ1-2|TRBD1|NA|TRBV7-2
CASSAAGLTGGGMGYTF
TGTGCCAGCAGCGCCGCCGGATTGACAGGGGGCGGGATGGGCTACACCTTC
>16|TRBJ2-7|TRBD2|once|TRBV11-2
CASSSKSSGATYEQYF
TGTGCCAGCAGCTCTAAATCTAGCGGGGCGACCTACGAGCAGTACTTC
>15|TRBJ1-1|TRBD1|NA|TRBV6-1
CASTEGTTGSGEAFF
TGTGCCAGCACAGAGGGGACGACAGGGTCGGGTGAAGCTTTCTTT
>14|TRBJ1-6|TRBD1|NA|TRBV27
CASRAGTGNSPLHF
TGTGCCAGCAGGGCCGGGACAGGGAATTCACCCCTCCACTTT